This T cell receptor (beta chain) stems from a study of shared clonotypes between healthy human individuals. Overall study: CD4 naive and memory got three plates each, CD8 naive two, CD8 memory one.

Germline assignment: CDR1 MDHEN and CDR2 SYDVKM. After removal of 6 bases from V and 7 bases from J, the junction contained 7 bases not matched to a gene. This CDR3 spans 14 amino acids. Profiled with immunoSEQ multiplex PCR; TCRdb holds only in-frame clones, not every one. The data show some 580,000 clones, with about 96% seen just once and about 0.06% held by the top ten. A CD45RA+ naive subset and a CD45RA-negative memory subset were split from CD4+ cells. This TCR was recovered from a woman in her twenties or thirties in good health. Sequenced material: naive CD4+ T cells sorted from blood. The subset denotes: CD45RA+ positively selected. The chain combines TRBV28 with TRBJ2-2; 8 bases are shared with TRBD2. CDR3 protein: CASSQAGANGELFF. CDR3 nucleotides: TGTGCCAGCAGCCAAGCGGGAGCAAACGGGGAGCTGTTTTTT.